What follows describes a single T cell receptor beta chain. Germline CDR1 is KGHDR and CDR2 is SFDVKD. The length of the CDR3 is 20 residues. The ends lost 0 bases at V and 9 bases at J; junction bases unmatched: 16. The record originates from a study of blood T cell repertoires in COVID-19. At the level of the study: Both acute and convalescent COVID-19 samples were obtained from the United States, Italy and Spain. PBMCs, B-cell-depleted T cells, or T cells provided the cDNA or gDNA that made up the material.

In the source study's methods: Scientists estimated how many nucleated cells there were by amplifying reference gene primers. Method: immunoSEQ multiplex PCR; TCRdb's copy keeps in-frame clones and lacks some. That table is the source of V, J and clone size, and D and trimming were worked out from the DNA. The table records about 110,000 clones, 80% to 90% of them present only once. The source of this sequence is a human donor in a cohort sampled during active COVID-19. V usage is TRBV24-1 and J usage is TRBJ2-1; 13 nucleotides align to TRBD2. Sequencing input: peripheral blood. The CDR3 DNA is TGTGCCACCAGTGATTTGTCTATACTAGCGGGAGGGCCAGGATGTGTTGAGCAGTTCTTC. It translates to CATSDLSILAGGPGCVEQFF.